This TCR beta chain was captured by sequencing in a study of T-cell memory formation after mild COVID-19. Across the study: Each donor largely had its own TCR clusters.

Germline values: CDR1 DFQATT, CDR2 SNEGSKA (reference sequence). Trimming cost V 5 bases and J 2 bases; bases outside gene matches: 12. There are 16 residues in the CDR3. Each CDR3 protein gets one entry after TCRdb re-called the 5' RACE reads with MiXCR. The repertoire holds approximately 110,000 distinct CDR3 sequences, with approximately 21% as singletons. Sequencing was carried out using PBMCs or a T cell subset sorted from them (not recorded which). The V and J genes are TRBV20-1 and TRBJ2-3; TRBD1 matches 8 bases. This sequence was found in a man younger than 35 who had mild COVID-19 (a few samples of this study predate the infection). Cell type and time point are not known. In DNA, the CDR3 is TGCAGTGCTCCCCCCCTCGACAGGGGTGACACAGATACGCAGTATTTT. Its protein is CSAPPLDRGDTDTQYF.